This TCR beta chain was obtained from a study of beta chain features in type 1 diabetes. Findings of the study overall: Patients with type 1 diabetes showed fewer VDJ junction insertions and more deletions. There was no resolution here of whether HLA type influences TCRB rearrangement.

The entirety of the isolated RNA underwent reverse transcription, so expressed TCRB transcripts were sequenced. Method: immunoSEQ multiplex PCR; TCRdb's copy keeps in-frame clones and lacks some. The repertoire holds under 800,000 clones, with about 16% as singletons. V shed 4 bases and J shed 3 bases, with 7 bases lying between them. From germline, CDR1 is SGHTA and CDR2 FQGNSA. The CDR3 covers 13 residues. Donors contributed one heparinised blood draw apiece, averaging about 110 mL. Purity above 95% was achieved in all sorted populations. This clone was seen a few times. What it recognizes is unknown.

The specimen was naive CD4+ T cells from blood. The chain couples TRBV7-2 to TRBJ1-5; D remains ambiguous. The TCR was taken from a man between 18 and 35 years old in good health. CDR3 nucleotide sequence: TGTGCCAGCAGCTGGGAGGACAATCAGCCCCAGCATTTT. Amino acid sequence: CASSWEDNQPQHF.